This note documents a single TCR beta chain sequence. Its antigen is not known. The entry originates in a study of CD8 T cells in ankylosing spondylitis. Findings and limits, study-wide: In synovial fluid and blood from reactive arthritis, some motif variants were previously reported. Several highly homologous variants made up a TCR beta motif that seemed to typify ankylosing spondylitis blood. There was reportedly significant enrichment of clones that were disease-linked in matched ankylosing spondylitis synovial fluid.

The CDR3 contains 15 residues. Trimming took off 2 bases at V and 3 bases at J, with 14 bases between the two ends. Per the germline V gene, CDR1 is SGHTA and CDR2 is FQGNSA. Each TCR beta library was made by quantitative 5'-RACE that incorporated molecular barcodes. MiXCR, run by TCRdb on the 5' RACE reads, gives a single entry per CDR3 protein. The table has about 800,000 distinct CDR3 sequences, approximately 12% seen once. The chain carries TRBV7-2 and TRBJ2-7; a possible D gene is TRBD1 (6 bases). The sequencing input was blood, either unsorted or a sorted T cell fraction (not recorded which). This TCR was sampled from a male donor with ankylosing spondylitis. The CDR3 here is CASSLSLSGDYEQYF. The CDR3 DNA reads TGTGCCAGCAGCTTATCCCTGTCAGGGGACTACGAGCAGTACTTC.